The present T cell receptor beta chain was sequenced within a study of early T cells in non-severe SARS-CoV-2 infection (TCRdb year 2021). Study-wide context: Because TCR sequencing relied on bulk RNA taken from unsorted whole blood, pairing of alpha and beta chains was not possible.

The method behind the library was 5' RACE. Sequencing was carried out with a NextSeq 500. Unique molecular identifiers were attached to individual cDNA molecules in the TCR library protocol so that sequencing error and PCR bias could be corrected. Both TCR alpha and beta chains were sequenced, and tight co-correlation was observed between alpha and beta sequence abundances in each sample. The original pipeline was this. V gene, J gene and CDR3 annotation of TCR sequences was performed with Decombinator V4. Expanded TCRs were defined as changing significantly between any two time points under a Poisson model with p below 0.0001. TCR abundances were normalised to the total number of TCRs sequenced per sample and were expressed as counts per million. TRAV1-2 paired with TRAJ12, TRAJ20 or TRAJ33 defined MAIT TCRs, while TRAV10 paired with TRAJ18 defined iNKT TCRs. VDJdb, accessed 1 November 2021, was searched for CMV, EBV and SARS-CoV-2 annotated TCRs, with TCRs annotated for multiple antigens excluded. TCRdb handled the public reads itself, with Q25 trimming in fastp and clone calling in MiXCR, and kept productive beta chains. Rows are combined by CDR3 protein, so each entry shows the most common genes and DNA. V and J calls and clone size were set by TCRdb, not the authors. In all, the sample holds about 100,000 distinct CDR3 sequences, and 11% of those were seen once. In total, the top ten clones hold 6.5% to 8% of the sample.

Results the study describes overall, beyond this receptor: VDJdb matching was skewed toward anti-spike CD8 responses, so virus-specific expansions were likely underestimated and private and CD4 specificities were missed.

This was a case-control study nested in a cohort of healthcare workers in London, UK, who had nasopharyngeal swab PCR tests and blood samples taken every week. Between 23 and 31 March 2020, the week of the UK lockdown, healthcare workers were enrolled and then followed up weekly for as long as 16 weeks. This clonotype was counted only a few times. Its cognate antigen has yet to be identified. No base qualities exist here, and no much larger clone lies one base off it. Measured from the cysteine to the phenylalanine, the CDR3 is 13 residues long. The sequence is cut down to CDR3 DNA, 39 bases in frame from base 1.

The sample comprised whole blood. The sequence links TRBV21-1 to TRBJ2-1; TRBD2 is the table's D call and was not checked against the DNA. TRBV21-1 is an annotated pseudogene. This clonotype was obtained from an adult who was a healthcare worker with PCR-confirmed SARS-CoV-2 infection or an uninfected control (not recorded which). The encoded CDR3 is CAGAGEAYNEQFF. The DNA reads TGTGCCGGTGCGGGAGAGGCCTACAATGAGCAGTTCTTC.